This TCR beta chain was documented in a study of T cell clones after liver transplantation. Study outcomes and limitations: In 5 of 8 subjects, circulating graft-donor-reactive CD4 TCRbeta sequences fell significantly after transplant.

CDR1 and CDR2 from the germline V gene are WSHSY and SAAADI. V shed 5 bases, J shed 1 base, and the junction held 6 bases outside the gene matches. This CDR3 region has 16 residues. The assay was immunoSEQ multiplex PCR, and TCRdb's table has in-frame clones only and misses some. The sample holds nearly 55,000 clones, roughly 80% seen once. As to this clone: What it recognizes is unknown.

The V gene is TRBV10-2, the J gene TRBJ2-2; 8 nucleotides match TRBD1. Sequencing was performed on CD4+ T cells from blood, taken before liver transplant. This TCR was sampled from a human donor who received a liver transplant. The chain's CDR3 is CASSSSGTGNTGELFF. In DNA, the CDR3 is TGCGCCAGCAGTTCCTCCGGGACAGGGAACACCGGGGAGCTGTTTTTT.